This TCR beta chain emerged from a study of beta chain features in type 1 diabetes. This clone was counted between two and nine times. Its antigen is currently unknown. Notes on the study in general: The analysis here could not establish whether HLA type shapes TCRB rearrangement. A moderate, significant TCRB CDR3 shortening appeared in type 1 diabetes across four CD4+ subsets.

CD45RO/CCR7/CD25/CD127/CD95/CD27 sorting isolated CD4+ naive, central memory, regulatory and stem cell-like memory cells. Reverse transcribing all isolated RNA meant expressed TCRB transcripts were sequenced. Profiled with immunoSEQ multiplex PCR; TCRdb holds only in-frame clones, not every one. The sample lists hundreds of thousands of clones; over 12% were seen once. Germline CDR1 reads SNHLY; CDR2 reads FYNNEI. This CDR3 contains 14 residues. After removal of 6 bases from V and 8 bases from J, the junction contained 7 bases not matched to a gene. The specimen sequenced was naive CD4+ T cells from blood. The TCR sequence derives from a man younger than 35 with type 1 diabetes. The genes are TRBV2 and TRBJ1-4, with 9 bases matching TRBD1. The CDR3 DNA reads TGTGCCAGCAGGTTGGACAGGGGAACGGAAAAACTGTTTTTT. It is translated as CASRLDRGTEKLFF.